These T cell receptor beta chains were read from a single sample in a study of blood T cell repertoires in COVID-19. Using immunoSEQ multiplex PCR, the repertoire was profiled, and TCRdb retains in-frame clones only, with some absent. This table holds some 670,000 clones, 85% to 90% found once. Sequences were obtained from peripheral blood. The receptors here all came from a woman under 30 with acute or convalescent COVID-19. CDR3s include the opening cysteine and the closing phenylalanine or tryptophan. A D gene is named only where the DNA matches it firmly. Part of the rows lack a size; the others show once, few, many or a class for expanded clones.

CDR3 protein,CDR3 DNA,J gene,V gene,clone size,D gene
CASSVSRADTGELFF,TGTGCCAGCAGTGTAAGCCGAGCGGACACCGGGGAGCTGTTTTTT,TRBJ2-2,TRBV2,.,.
CVGGLTNTEAFF,TGTGTGGGGGGGCTTACGAACACTGAAGCTTTCTTT,TRBJ1-1,TRBV19,.,.
CASSRNRGEGQPQHF,TGTGCCAGCAGCCGCAACAGGGGTGAGGGTCAGCCCCAGCATTTT,TRBJ1-5,TRBV7-9,.,TRBD1
CASSQVREDTQYF,TGCGCCAGCAGCCAAGTTAGAGAGGATACGCAGTATTTT,TRBJ2-3,TRBV4-3,.,.
CASSYSFFPRTGYDQPQHF,TGCGCCAGCAGCTACAGCTTTTTTCCAAGGACAGGGTACGATCAGCCCCAGCATTTT,TRBJ1-5,TRBV4-1,once,TRBD1
CAISERPQGLTGTDTQYF,TGTGCCATCAGTGAGAGACCTCAGGGTTTAACCGGCACAGATACGCAGTATTTT,TRBJ2-3,TRBV10-3,.,.
CASSPGSPEQFF,TGCGCCAGCAGTCCAGGGTCCCCTGAGCAGTTCTTC,TRBJ2-1,TRBV4-1,.,.
CASSLDRAYEQYF,TGCGCCAGCAGCCTGGACAGGGCCTACGAGCAGTACTTC,TRBJ2-7,TRBV4-1,once,TRBD1
CSATLAGRGNIQYF,TGCAGCGCCACCCTAGCGGGGAGGGGTAACATTCAGTACTTC,TRBJ2-4,TRBV29-1,.,TRBD2
CASSPRALTGNGRNQPQHF,TGTGCCAGTAGTCCCAGAGCTTTGACGGGGAATGGACGCAATCAGCCCCAGCATTTT,TRBJ1-5,TRBV19,.,.
CASSLGASSFF,TGTGCCAGCAGTCTGGGGGCGAGTTCTTTCTTT,TRBJ1-1,TRBV12-3/TRBV12-4,.,.